The rows below give T cell receptor beta chains drawn from one sample of a study of technical replicates of blood from a few donors. Libraries were prepared by immunoSEQ multiplex PCR; TCRdb keeps only in-frame clonotypes and omits some of them. The sample holds about 83,000 clones, about 90% seen once. The sample consisted of T cells isolated from PBMCs. Receptors originate from a human donor in good health. Each CDR3 is given with its conserved first and last residue. A D gene is named only where the DNA matches it firmly.

CDR3	V	D
CASSPTVSGGYTF	TRBV14	.
CAIRDQGTGGEKETQYF	TRBV10-3	TRBD1
CAISESRAARMFF	TRBV10-3	.
CASSLSTGSKANQPQHF	TRBV28	.
CASRTTSVGWNGYTF	TRBV28	.
CASSFSAGFTPETQYF	TRBV27	.
CASSLEPAGGPGGSPDTQYF	TRBV5-1	TRBD2
CASSLSGVGNTIYF	TRBV27	.
CANSGGPGSHEKLFF	TRBV21-1	.
CASSFGASGENEQFF	TRBV7-9	TRBD2
CAWSDSGQVAVYGYTF	TRBV30	TRBD1
CAWSDGRDEQFF	TRBV30	.
CASSLDRYEQYF	TRBV28	.
CASSYRPGVQPQHF	TRBV27	.
CASSPTGTWETQYF	TRBV6-5	TRBD1
CASSEEGEETQYF	TRBV6-1	.
CASSQSTGGYGYTF	TRBV4-1	TRBD1